A single sample gave rise to the 19 T cell receptor beta chains below, sequenced in a study of T cell responses to AZD1222 COVID-19 vaccine. Measured with immunoSEQ multiplex PCR; TCRdb has only the in-frame clones, and not every one. The sample has approximately 110,000 clones, 89% seen once; the top ten hold approximately 40%. The sequences come from peripheral blood, collected 28 days after the second AZD1222 dose. The receptors come from an adult who received the AZD1222 COVID-19 vaccine.

CDR3 residues: CASKGQGAPSPLHF. The CDR3 nucleotides read TGTGCCAGCAAGGGGCAGGGGGCGCCTTCACCCCTCCACTTT. The chain is built from TRBV25-1 and TRBJ1-6; 8 bases are shared with TRBD1. The germline CDR1 and CDR2 sequences are MGHDK and SYGVNS. V was pared by 7 bases and J by 9 bases, with 8 bases of the junction left unmatched. This CDR3 region has 14 residues.

This clone turned up a few times. The chain combines TRBV30 with TRBJ2-3; 7 nucleotides match TRBD2. Germline values: CDR1 GTSNPN, CDR2 SVGIG (reference sequence). V was clipped by 2 bases and J by 1 base; unmatched bases: 3. The CDR3 has 14 residues. CDR3 protein: CAWSLLAGTDTQYF. CDR3 coding DNA: TGTGCCTGGAGTCTCCTAGCGGGCACAGATACGCAGTATTTT.

The gene calls are TRBV7-9 and TRBJ1-6; D is unclear. The germline V and J ends were trimmed by 7 bases and 5 bases, with 9 bases remaining between them. This CDR3 region has 13 residues. Per the germline V gene, CDR1 is SEHNR and CDR2 is FQNEAQ (reference sequence). CDR3 bases: TGTGCCAGCACCCTAAGCCATAATTCACCCCTCCACTTT. Its protein product is CASTLSHNSPLHF.

The chain recombines TRBV4-3 with TRBJ1-6, with no clear D. The CDR3 loop spans 16 amino acids. CDR1 and CDR2 from the germline V gene are LGHNA and YSLEER. V was trimmed by 0 bases and J by 9 bases, leaving 15 bases between them. CDR3 in DNA: TGCGCCAGCAGCCAAGATCTAGCGGGTTCGGCTTCACCCCTCCACTTT. Protein sequence: CASSQDLAGSASPLHF.

This rearrangement joins TRBV30 to TRBJ2-7; weak D call: TRBD1 (5 bases). Germline V gene sequence: CDR1 GTSNPN, CDR2 SVGIG (reference sequence). The CDR3 has 12 residues. Trimming took off 3 bases at V and 3 bases at J, with 9 bases between the two ends. CDR3 residues: CAWSGQGYEQYF. The CDR3 DNA reads TGTGCCTGGAGCGGACAAGGCTACGAGCAGTACTTC.

With respect to this clone: Additional DNA sequences in this sample encode the identical CDR3. V usage is TRBV5-1 and J usage is TRBJ2-1; 7 bases agree with TRBD2. Germline-derived CDR1 and CDR2 are SGHRS and YFSETQ. The CDR3 contains 15 residues. V dropped 4 bases and J dropped 5; count of bases not matched to a gene: 9. The CDR3 sequence is CASSPGGGRDNEQFF. The CDR3 DNA reads as TGCGCCAGCAGCCCGGGTGGTGGGAGGGACAATGAGCAGTTCTTC.

The table lists this clone with many counts. The J gene is TRBJ2-1, the V gene TRBV19; tentatively, D is TRBD2 (6 bases). V was shortened by 7 bases and J by 8 bases, with 24 bases between the two germline ends. The CDR3 loop spans 16 amino acids. CDR1 and CDR2 from the germline V gene are LNHDA and SQIVND (reference sequence). The DNA of the CDR3 is TGTGCCAGTACCGAATTGGGGGGATCCGACCCCGATGAGCAGTTCTTC. It codes for CASTELGGSDPDEQFF.

V usage is TRBV4-3 and J usage is TRBJ1-2; weak D call: TRBD1 (6 bases). Between the trimmed V and J ends, which lost 0 bases and 5 bases, there was a span of 16 bases. CDR3 length: 16 residues. Looked up from germline, CDR1 is LGHNA and CDR2 is YSLEER. The CDR3 DNA sequence: TGCGCCAGCAGCCAAGAGGGGACAAGGGGTATATATGGCTACACCTTC. Its translation is CASSQEGTRGIYGYTF.

This clone was counted a single time. The same CDR3 can be traced to other DNA sequences in this sample. The CDR3 spells CASSSRSYNEQFF. CDR3 in DNA: TGTGCCTCCTCTTCACGGTCCTACAATGAGCAGTTCTTC. This rearrangement joins TRBV7-2 to TRBJ2-1; no clear D gene. V was shortened by 11 bases and J by 1 base, with 12 bases between the two germline ends. Germline assignment: CDR1 SGHTA and CDR2 FQGNSA. The CDR3 covers 13 residues.

The chain joins TRBV18 to TRBJ2-7; TRBD2 is a possible D gene (5 bases). Germline V gene sequence: CDR1 KGHSH, CDR2 LQKENI. The CDR3 runs to 15 residues. Between the trimmed V and J ends, which lost 0 bases and 0 bases, there was a span of 9 bases. The CDR3 DNA follows: TGTGCCAGCTCACCACCGGGGAGTGGCTCCTACGAGCAGTACTTC. This codes for CASSPPGSGSYEQYF.

This chain joins TRBV28 and TRBJ2-7, with 12 bases that match TRBD1. Trimming at V came to 6 bases and at J to 0 bases, leaving 6 bases not matched to a gene. CDR1 is MDHEN, CDR2 SYDVKM, per germline. The CDR3 runs to 16 residues. The CDR3 spells CASSEPGQGASYEQYF. DNA for the CDR3: TGTGCCAGCAGCGAGCCGGGACAGGGGGCCTCCTACGAGCAGTACTTC.

The chain recombines TRBV9 with TRBJ2-3; D may be TRBD2 (6 bases). CDR3 length: 14 amino acids. The V end was cut by 1 base, the J end by 3 bases, with 9 bases between. The germline CDR1 and CDR2 sequences are SGDLS and YYNGEE. The CDR3 region has the DNA TGTGCCAGCAGCGTAAGGGCGGGGACAGATACGCAGTATTTT. This gives the protein CASSVRAGTDTQYF.

The chain joins TRBV12-3 or TRBV12-4 to TRBJ2-5; D uncertain. V dropped 2 bases and J dropped 0 bases, with 1 base sitting between them. This CDR3 has 12 amino acids. The CDR3 nucleotides are TGTGCCAGCAGTTTACACCAAGAGACCCAGTACTTC. Encoded protein: CASSLHQETQYF.

This clone was detected once. The same CDR3 is also encoded by other DNA sequences in this sample. This rearrangement joins TRBV5-1 to TRBJ1-3; TRBD1 matches 7 bases. Germline loops: CDR1 SGHRS, CDR2 YFSETQ. This CDR3 is 14 amino acids long. The V and J ends lost 2 bases and 2 bases, in that order; junction bases with no gene match: 1. CDR3 amino acids: CASSLQGTGNTIYF. In DNA form, the CDR3 reads TGCGCCAGCAGCTTACAGGGGACTGGAAACACCATATATTTT.

The chain recombines TRBV4-3 with TRBJ2-1; 12 bases line up with TRBD2. V gave up 3 bases and J gave up 7 bases; unmatched junction bases: 10. This CDR3 contains 17 residues. Germline CDR1 is LGHNA and CDR2 is YSLEER. CDR3 amino acids: CASSQSSGRAPGNEQFF. The CDR3 coding sequence is TGCGCCAGCAGCCAGTCTAGCGGGAGGGCCCCCGGGAATGAGCAGTTCTTC.

The chain employs TRBV4-2 and TRBJ2-7; 11 nucleotides agree with TRBD2. There are 16 residues in the CDR3. V lost 3 bases, J lost 0 bases, and 4 bases stayed unmatched. Germline CDR1 LGHNA, CDR2 YNFKEQ. The CDR3 DNA follows: TGTGCCAGCAGCCAGGTGACTAGCGGGGCCTCCTACGAGCAGTACTTC. As protein: CASSQVTSGASYEQYF.

This chain connects TRBV28 to TRBJ2-5; 13 positions agree with TRBD2. Germline V gives CDR1 MDHEN, CDR2 SYDVKM. With V trimmed by 6 bases and J by 5 bases, 3 bases remained unmatched. This CDR3 comprises 14 residues. The CDR3: CASRTSGRLETQYF. CDR3 nucleotide sequence: TGTGCCAGCAGGACTAGCGGGAGGTTGGAGACCCAGTACTTC.

The V and J genes are TRBV30 and TRBJ1-2; D remains ambiguous. Trimming shortened V by 8 bases and J by 5 bases, and 12 bases separated the two germline ends. Germline lookup yields CDR1 GTSNPN and CDR2 SVGIG (reference sequence). The CDR3 loop spans 11 amino acids. The CDR3 region is CARVGEYGYTF. The CDR3, as DNA: TGTGCCAGGGTTGGGGAGTATGGCTACACCTTC.

The gene calls are TRBV24-1 and TRBJ1-4; no clear D. Per germline, CDR1 KGHDR and CDR2 SFDVKD. With 1 base removed from V and 8 bases from J, the gap between germline ends came to 10 bases. There are 14 residues in the CDR3. The CDR3 loop is CATSDFTGREKLFF. The CDR3 DNA sequence: TGTGCCACCAGTGATTTTACTGGAAGGGAAAAACTGTTTTTT.